One and the same sample provided the 24 T cell receptor beta chains below, sequenced in a study of cytomegalovirus exposure and HLA in healthy donors. The PCR used 60 Vbeta and 13 Jbeta primers. TCRdb's copy holds only in-frame clones and misses some; the assay was immunoSEQ multiplex PCR. In the table there are 150,000 to 200,000 clones, 76% of which are singletons. Sequencing was carried out using PBMCs. These TCRs come from a female donor in good health and CMV-seronegative.

This clone was recorded a few times. V usage is TRBV5-6 and J usage is TRBJ1-2; 8 bases are shared with TRBD1. CDR1 is SGHDT, CDR2 YYEEEE, per germline. CDR3 length: 15 amino acids. V lost 3 bases and J lost 7; bases outside the gene matches: 11. For the CDR3, the DNA is TGTGCCAGCAGCTATGGCTTGACAGGGGCCGGTGGCTACACCTTC. This translates into CASSYGLTGAGGYTF.

V and J are TRBV5-3 and TRBJ1-5; possible D gene TRBD1, 6 bases. TRBV5-3 is sorted into the ORF group, with uncertain function. Trimming pared 0 bases from V and 6 bases from J, leaving 10 bases between. The CDR3 sequence is 14 residues long. CDR3 residues: CARSLGQGCQPQHF. CDR3 DNA sequence: TGTGCCAGAAGCTTGGGGCAGGGGTGTCAGCCCCAGCATTTT.

This chain uses TRBV30 with TRBJ1-2; TRBD1 matches 12 bases. Germline V gene data show CDR1 as GTSNPN and CDR2 as SVGIG (reference sequence). The trim removed 2 bases at V and 8 bases at J, leaving 6 bases unmatched. This CDR3 has 14 residues. Here the CDR3 reads CAWSLGQGARGYTF. As DNA, the CDR3 is TGTGCCTGGAGTTTGGGACAGGGGGCAAGGGGCTACACCTTC.

A remark on this clone: At one end the junction does not follow the germline gene, possibly because of a read error. The chain carries TRBV30 and TRBJ2-2; D perhaps matches TRBD2 (5 bases). The CDR3 is 12 residues long. The germline gives CDR1 GTSNPN, CDR2 SVGIG (reference sequence). CDR3 sequence (DNA): TGTGCCTGGAGGCATGGAGCCGGGGAGCCGTTTTTT. Its protein product is CAWRHGAGEPFF. Combining the CDR3 with reference TRBV30 and TRBJ2-2 gives the whole variable domain SQTIHQWPATLVQPVGSPLSLECTVEGTSNPNLYWYRQAAGRGLQLLFYSVGIGQISSEVPQNLSASRPQDRQFILSSKKLLLSDSGFYLCAWRHGAGEPFFGEGSRLTVL.

This chain joins TRBV5-4 and TRBJ2-5, with 8 bases identical to TRBD1. The trim removed 4 bases at V and 4 bases at J, leaving 12 bases unmatched. The germline CDR1 and CDR2 sequences are SGHNT and YYREEE (reference sequence). This CDR3 has 16 residues. CDR3 residues: CASSPSGQDTGETQYF. The CDR3 DNA is TGTGCCAGCAGCCCTTCGGGACAGGACACGGGAGAGACCCAGTACTTC.

This clone was detected only a few times. The chain has TRBV19 and TRBJ1-2, with D possibly matching TRBD1 (5 bases). The V and J ends lost 5 bases and 2 bases respectively, with 15 bases between them. Germline V gene lookup returns CDR1 LNHDA and CDR2 SQIVND (reference sequence). The CDR3 consists of 15 residues. The chain's CDR3 is CASSVGLSRNYGYTF. The DNA of the CDR3 is TGTGCCAGTAGTGTGGGACTCTCTAGAAACTATGGCTACACCTTC.

This sequence joins TRBV6-6 and TRBJ1-6, with TRBD1 matching 11 bases. Trimming cost V 5 bases and J 8 bases; bases outside gene matches: 8. Germline CDR1 and CDR2: MNHNY and SVGAGI (reference sequence). This CDR3 is 16 amino acids long. This CDR3 is CASSRPGQGGHSPLHF. The CDR3, as DNA: TGTGCCAGCAGTCGCCCGGGACAGGGGGGACATTCACCCCTCCACTTT.

V gene TRBV7-3 combines with J gene TRBJ1-3, with no clear D. Trimming cost V 3 bases and J 4 bases, with 13 bases left between them. Looked up from germline, CDR1 is SGHTA and CDR2 is FQGTGA. The CDR3 sequence is 15 residues long. Written as DNA, the CDR3 is TGTGCCAGCAGCTTTTGTCACAACCTCGGAAACACCATATATTTT. Translating it yields CASSFCHNLGNTIYF. Using reference TRBV7-3 and TRBJ1-3 for the parts outside the CDR3, the full variable domain is GAGVSQTPSNKVTEKGKYVELRCDPISGHTALYWYRQSLGQGPEFLIYFQGTGAADDSGLPNDRFFAVRPEGSVSTLKIQRTERGDSAVYLCASSFCHNLGNTIYFGEGSWLTVV.

The chain links TRBV27 to TRBJ1-4; the match to TRBD1 covers 9 bases. The CDR3 is 15 amino acids. Germline CDR1 MNHEY, CDR2 SMNVEV (reference sequence). With 6 bases clipped from V and 0 bases from J, the junction kept 2 bases outside the gene matches. Here the CDR3 DNA reads TGTGCCAGCAGCGGGACAGGGACAACTAATGAAAAACTGTTTTTT. Translation gives CASSGTGTTNEKLFF.

This chain uses TRBV11-3 with TRBJ2-3; D remains unclear. Germline CDR1 reads SGHNT; CDR2 reads YENEEA. V shed 1 base and J shed 3 bases, with 11 bases lying between them. The CDR3 is 15 amino acids. The CDR3 region is CASSLGAVKTDTQYF. CDR3 in DNA: TGTGCCAGCAGCTTAGGTGCGGTCAAGACAGATACGCAGTATTTT.

This chain connects TRBV7-4 to TRBJ1-5; 10 bases are a match to TRBD1. Per germline, CDR1 SGHVT and CDR2 SQSDAQ. With V trimmed by 4 bases and J by 7 bases, 13 bases remained unmatched. The CDR3 loop spans 17 amino acids. The CDR3 loop reads CASSYGTGALLRQPQHF. The CDR3 DNA reads TGTGCCAGCAGCTACGGGACAGGGGCCCTCTTGAGACAGCCCCAGCATTTT.

The chain joins TRBV21-1 to TRBJ1-3; the table's TRBD1 call for D was not verified on the DNA. TRBV21-1 is a pseudogene. The CDR3 has 19 amino acids. CDR3: CASRKPTGDGRGTGNTIYF. The CDR3 region has the DNA TGTGCCAGCAGGAAGCCGACAGGGGACGGGCGGGGAACTGGAAACACCATATATTTT.

V gene TRBV2 combines with J gene TRBJ1-1, with 7 bases that match TRBD1. With V trimmed by 7 bases and J by 0 bases, 5 bases remained unmatched. Germline CDR1 reads SNHLY; CDR2 reads FYNNEI. There are 14 residues in the CDR3. The CDR3 DNA sequence: TGTGCCAGCAACCGACAGGGTATGAACACTGAAGCTTTCTTT. Its translation: CASNRQGMNTEAFF.

V usage is TRBV5-1 and J usage is TRBJ2-7; 13 nucleotides agree with TRBD2. With 0 bases clipped from V and 0 bases from J, the junction kept 3 bases outside the gene matches. CDR3 length equals 17 residues. Germline-derived CDR1 and CDR2 are SGHRS and YFSETQ. DNA of the CDR3: TGCGCCAGCAGCTTGGGGGGACTAGCGGGGAGCTCCTACGAGCAGTACTTC. This encodes CASSLGGLAGSSYEQYF.

The chain links TRBV28 to TRBJ1-6; D is perhaps TRBD1 (5 bases). In germline, CDR1 is MDHEN, CDR2 SYDVKM. Trimming removed 3 bases from V and 10 bases from J, with 19 bases in between. The CDR3 runs to 16 residues. The CDR3 region has the DNA TGTGCCAGCAGTTTTTATCGGTCGGACAAGGGATCACCCCTCCACTTT. Residues: CASSFYRSDKGSPLHF.

The chain employs TRBV19 and TRBJ1-3; maybe TRBD1 (5 bases). Germline-derived CDR1 and CDR2 are LNHDA and SQIVND (reference sequence). V lost 6 bases, J lost 0 bases, and 12 bases lay in between. The CDR3 spans 15 residues. The CDR3 protein is CASRLKGYSGNTIYF. The CDR3 coding sequence is TGTGCCAGTAGACTAAAGGGGTACTCTGGAAACACCATATATTTT.

The gene calls are TRBV5-1 and TRBJ2-2, with D unclear. CDR3 length: 16 residues. The germline gives CDR1 SGHRS, CDR2 YFSETQ. Deletions cut 0 bases from V and 4 bases from J, with 13 bases between. Here the CDR3 DNA reads TGCGCCAGCAGCTTGGTCATAAGTACGGTCACCGGGGAGCTGTTTTTT. This sequence encodes CASSLVISTVTGELFF.

CDR3 DNA sequence: TGTGCCAGCAGCTTCGGGAGCGGCACAGATACGCAGTATTTT. The encoded protein is CASSFGSGTDTQYF. This chain links TRBV5-5 with TRBJ2-3; TRBD2 is a possible D gene (6 bases). From germline, CDR1 is SGHKS and CDR2 YYEKEE (reference sequence). There are 14 residues in the CDR3. With 2 bases removed from V and 1 base from J, the gap between germline ends came to 8 bases.

The rearrangement uses TRBV6-6 and TRBJ2-5, with 15 bases aligning to TRBD2. The J call could be wrong; TRBJ2-7 is a better fit for the DNA end. The CDR3 is made up of 14 amino acids. The germline V gene encodes CDR1 MNHNY and CDR2 SVGAGI (reference sequence). The CDR3 here is CASRGTSGGYEQYF. CDR3 coding DNA: TGTGCCAGCAGAGGGACTAGCGGGGGGTACGAGCAGTACTTC.

In this sample, this clone turned up once. V usage is TRBV11-3 and J usage is TRBJ2-7; 8 bases fit TRBD1. The J segment lost 0 bases and the V segment lost 0 bases, leaving 7 bases of the junction unmatched. The CDR3 consists of 17 residues. Germline loops: CDR1 SGHNT, CDR2 YENEEA. The CDR3 DNA follows: TGTGCCAGCAGCTTAGAGGTTTGGGACAGGAGCTCCTACGAGCAGTACTTC. The encoded protein is CASSLEVWDRSSYEQYF.

The V call is TRBV2, the J call TRBJ2-3, with 15 bases lining up with TRBD2. This CDR3 is built from 16 residues. The germline CDR1 and CDR2 sequences are SNHLY and FYNNEI. V was pared by 6 bases and J by 2 bases, with 3 bases of the junction left unmatched. CDR3 protein: CASSRTSGRATDTQYF. CDR3 in DNA: TGTGCCAGCAGCCGGACTAGCGGGAGGGCCACAGATACGCAGTATTTT.

The V gene is TRBV19, the J gene TRBJ1-2; no clear D gene. V was shortened by 11 bases and J by 0 bases, with 13 bases between the two germline ends. The CDR3 covers 13 residues. CDR1 is LNHDA and CDR2 is SQIVND in the germline V gene (reference sequence). The CDR3 DNA reads TGTGCCGACCTGGCGGTAGCTAACTATGGCTACACCTTC. Translated: CADLAVANYGYTF.

The V and J genes are TRBV7-2 and TRBJ1-2, with D perhaps matching TRBD1 (5 bases). Looked up from germline, CDR1 is SGHTA and CDR2 is FQGNSA. This CDR3 region has 13 residues. V lost 3 bases, J lost 8 bases, and 13 bases lay in between. The CDR3: CASSLGLPEGYTF. The CDR3 DNA follows: TGTGCCAGCAGCTTGGGACTCCCGGAGGGCTACACCTTC.

CDR3 in DNA: TGTGCCAGCAGCCAAGAAGGGACTAGCGGGAAAAACATTCAGTACTTC. Amino acid sequence: CASSQEGTSGKNIQYF. This rearrangement joins TRBV4-2 to TRBJ2-4, with TRBD2 identical over 12 bases. This CDR3 is built from 16 residues. The V and J ends lost 0 bases and 4 bases, in that order; junction bases with no gene match: 1. Germline CDR1 is LGHNA and CDR2 is YNFKEQ.